The T cell receptor (beta chain) under discussion was sequenced for a study of cytomegalovirus exposure and HLA in healthy donors (TCRdb year 2017). In terms of the full investigation: A later analysis indicated that the 130 or so validation repertoires were generated on the platform also employed for the 700 or so repertoires of the first cohort. To predict cytomegalovirus infection status, the study brought together high-throughput TCR immunosequencing, statistical association of individual TCRs with disease status, and machine learning. In addition to the first cohort of roughly 700 subjects, a separate validation cohort of 120 different subjects was used. The study aimed to test whether signatures of past pathogen exposure could be identified by cataloging public T cell receptors. Findings and caveats that apply to the study as a whole: The study gave a list of more than 150 TCR beta chains associated with cytomegalovirus. The classifier was reported to diagnose cytomegalovirus status with high specificity and sensitivity in both the original and validation cohorts. Subsequent analysis determined that TCRs grouped into clusters in the first cohort also showed a tendency toward co-occurrence across the 120 or so validation repertoires, and about 93% of cluster scores exceeded 0. In vitro tests confirmed that three of the cytomegalovirus-associated TCR beta chains recognize cytomegalovirus antigens. It was suggested by the authors that the approach could potentially be generalized to other disease states and immunological phenotypes. Most TCR sequences were seen in very few donors, while some public TCRs were found in many individuals. All 120 repertoires were used to score co-occurrence in the validation cohort in a later analysis, because that analysis had no HLA typing for the cohort.

Comment on this clone: Its target antigen remains unknown. Nothing much larger sits one base from this clone, and base qualities are not available.

The donors were included in the validation cohort of some 120 subjects, a group kept apart from the roughly 690-subject first cohort. CDR1 and CDR2 are drawn from the germline V gene: MNHEY, SVGAGI. At the junction V is shortened by 4 bases and J by 4 bases, with 13 bases in between. The CDR3, from cysteine to phenylalanine, totals 15 residues. The retained sequence is limited to the CDR3, 45 bases, with the frame set at the first base. The library was obtained by the immunoSEQ multiplex PCR assay. As for the authors' bioinformatics: A statistical classification framework was built to diagnose cytomegalovirus status from the catalog of TCR beta chain sequences. TCRdb carries this immuneACCESS record with in-frame sequences only. Its versions omit some clonotypes, under half of them owing to an unresolved V gene in the studies checked, with the rest unexplained. V, J and clone size derive from that table, while D and trimming were established from the DNA sequence. The sample has tens of thousands of clones on record, more than 75% of them singletons. The top ten clones comprise over 2% of the sample.

The clonotype was recovered from a man younger than 40 in good health and CMV-seronegative. The material sequenced was PBMCs. The chain is encoded by TRBV6-5 joined to TRBJ2-2, with TRBD2 as a weak D call on 6 bases. CDR3 reads: CASSWIGSVTGELFF. The DNA is TGTGCCAGCAGTTGGATCGGGAGTGTCACCGGGGAGCTGTTTTTT.